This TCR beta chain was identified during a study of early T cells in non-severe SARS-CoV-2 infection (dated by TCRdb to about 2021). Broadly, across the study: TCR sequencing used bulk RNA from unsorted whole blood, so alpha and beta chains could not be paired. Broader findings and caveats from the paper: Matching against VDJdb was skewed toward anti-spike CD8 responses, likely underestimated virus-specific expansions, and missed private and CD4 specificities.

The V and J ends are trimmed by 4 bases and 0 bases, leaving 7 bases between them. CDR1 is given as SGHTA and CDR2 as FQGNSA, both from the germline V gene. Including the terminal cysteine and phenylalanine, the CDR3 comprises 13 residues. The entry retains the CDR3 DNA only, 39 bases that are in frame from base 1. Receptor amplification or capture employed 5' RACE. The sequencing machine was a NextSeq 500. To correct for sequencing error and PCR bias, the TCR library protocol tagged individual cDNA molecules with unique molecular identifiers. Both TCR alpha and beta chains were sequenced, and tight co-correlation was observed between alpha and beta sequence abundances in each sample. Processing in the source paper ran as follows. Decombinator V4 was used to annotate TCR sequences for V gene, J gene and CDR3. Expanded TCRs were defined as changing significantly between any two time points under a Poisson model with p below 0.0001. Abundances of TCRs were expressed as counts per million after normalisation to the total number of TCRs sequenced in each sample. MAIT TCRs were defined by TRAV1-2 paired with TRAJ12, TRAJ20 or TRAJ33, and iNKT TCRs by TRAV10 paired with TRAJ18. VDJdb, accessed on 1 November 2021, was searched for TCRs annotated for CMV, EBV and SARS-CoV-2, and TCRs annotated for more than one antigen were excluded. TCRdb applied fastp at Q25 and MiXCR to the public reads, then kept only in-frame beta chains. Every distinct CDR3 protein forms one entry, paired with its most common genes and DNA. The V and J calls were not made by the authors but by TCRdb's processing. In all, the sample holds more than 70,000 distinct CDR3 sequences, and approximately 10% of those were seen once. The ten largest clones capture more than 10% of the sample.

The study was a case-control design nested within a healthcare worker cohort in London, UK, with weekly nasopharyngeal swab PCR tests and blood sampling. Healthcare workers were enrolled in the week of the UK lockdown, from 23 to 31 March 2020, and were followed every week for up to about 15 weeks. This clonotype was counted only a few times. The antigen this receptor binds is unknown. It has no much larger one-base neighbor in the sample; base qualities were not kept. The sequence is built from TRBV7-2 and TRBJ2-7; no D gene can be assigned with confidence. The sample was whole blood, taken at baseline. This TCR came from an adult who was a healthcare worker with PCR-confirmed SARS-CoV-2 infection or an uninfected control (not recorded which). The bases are TGTGCCAGCAGCTCGAGGATCTCCTACGAGCAGTACTTC. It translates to CASSSRISYEQYF.